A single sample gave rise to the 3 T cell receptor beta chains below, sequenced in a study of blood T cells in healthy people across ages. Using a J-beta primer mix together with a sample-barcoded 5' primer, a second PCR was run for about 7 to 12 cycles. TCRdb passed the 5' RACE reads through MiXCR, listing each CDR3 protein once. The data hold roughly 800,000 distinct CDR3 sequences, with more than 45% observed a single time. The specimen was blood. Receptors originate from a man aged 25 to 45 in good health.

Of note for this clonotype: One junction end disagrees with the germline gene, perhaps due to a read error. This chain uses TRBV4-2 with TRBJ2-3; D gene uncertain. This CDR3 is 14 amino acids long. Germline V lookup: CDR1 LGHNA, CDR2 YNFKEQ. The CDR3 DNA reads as TGTGCCGGCAGTTCCGGGTCCAAAGGAGATACGCAGTATTTT. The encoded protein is CAGSSGSKGDTQYF.

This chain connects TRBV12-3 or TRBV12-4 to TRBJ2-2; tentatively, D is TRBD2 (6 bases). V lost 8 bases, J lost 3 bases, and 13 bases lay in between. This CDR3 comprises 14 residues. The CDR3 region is CASVAGWDTGELFF. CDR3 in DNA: TGTGCCAGCGTGGCGGGATGGGACACCGGGGAGCTGTTTTTT.

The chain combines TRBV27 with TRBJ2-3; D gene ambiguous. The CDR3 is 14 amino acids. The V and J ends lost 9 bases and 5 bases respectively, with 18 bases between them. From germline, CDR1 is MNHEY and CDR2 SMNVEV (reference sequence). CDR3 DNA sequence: TGTGCCAGTCAAAAAGCAATAGGGTTAGATACGCAGTATTTT. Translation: CASQKAIGLDTQYF.